What follows is one TCR beta chain and its context. The antigen it binds to is not known. No quality values exist for individual bases; no much larger clone is one base distant. The data were obtained in a study of cytomegalovirus exposure and HLA in healthy donors (dated by TCRdb to the late 2010s). With regard to the full study: An earlier analysis of some 500 of the donors reported about 290 Gb of sequence data and 117 million unique TCR beta sequences from about 180 million T cells. An early release that covered roughly 600 HLA-typed donors contained around 300 gigabases of sequencing data and 80 million or so unique TCR sequences. Among the 398 genotyped donors, under 90% belonged to the genetic ancestry cluster associated with self-reported Caucasian donors. The study was designed to test whether signatures of past pathogen exposure could be identified by cataloging public T cell receptors. The study profiled the T cell repertoires of hundreds of subjects by immunosequencing and related them to cytomegalovirus serostatus. In addition to the first cohort of 650 to 750 subjects, a separate validation cohort of approximately 130 different subjects was used. To predict cytomegalovirus infection status, the study brought together high-throughput TCR immunosequencing, statistical association of individual TCRs with disease status, and machine learning. A later analysis re-examined previously published TCR beta repertoires from roughly 650 donors and added high-resolution HLA genotyping to investigate patterns of TCR occurrence. The later analysis used no new phenotypic data to find candidate immune exposures, relying instead on TCR beta sequences and their occurrence across donors. An earlier analysis of 587 of the donors applied high-throughput TCR beta sequencing to assess whether each TCR beta V gene segment acted as functional or pseudogenic. Donor age, sex, ethnicity and CMV serostatus were compiled together with the repertoire data. In a later genetic analysis, genome-wide SNP genotypes for about 60% of the 666 donors were used, and that subset was treated as a discovery cohort. Every repertoire in the discovery cohort had been generated on one and the same sequencing platform. HLA typing included class I and class II loci at four-digit resolution. Typing coverage differed by locus: A, B, C, DRB1 and DQB1 were typed in roughly 629-640 donors, DQA1 in roughly 510, DPA1 in 600 to 610, and DPB1 in 400 to 480. Because of strong linkage in the cohort, 5 or 6 DR-DQ haplotypes were treated as single units for association and clustering. Among some 410 genotyped donors of the cohort, an average of roughly 240,000 unique TCR beta nucleotide sequences were sequenced per donor, roughly a sixth of them non-productive.

From a lookup of the germline V gene, CDR1 and CDR2 are SNHLY and FYNNEI. Trimming removed 7 bases from V and 2 bases from J, leaving 10 bases between the germline ends. The CDR3, cysteine through phenylalanine, is 13 amino acids long. Kept here is only the CDR3 DNA, which spans 39 bases and is read in frame from base 1. The receptor library was made with the immunoSEQ multiplex PCR assay. A mixture of 60 forward primers for TCR Vbeta segments and 13 reverse primers for TCR Jbeta segments was used in the multiplex PCR. Amplification of the CDR3 region of rearranged TCR beta genes was performed with a multiplex PCR assay on genomic DNA. The Illumina HiSeq System was used to sequence the amplified TCR beta libraries as 87-base-pair reads. In the paper's pipeline: A later analysis counted tens of millions of unique TCR beta chains across the 666 repertoires, and roughly 9.9 million of these chains were shared by at least two donors. Raw reads were error-corrected and collapsed into unique sequences with a nearest-neighbor algorithm that merged closely related sequences to remove PCR and sequencing errors. To assign V, D and J gene segments, CDR3 sequences were aligned to IMGT reference sequences. For a sequence to be retained, a match of at least six nucleotides was required to both a V gene segment and a J gene segment. Rearrangements were called productive when the CDR3 lacked stop codons and stayed in frame with V and J; all others were non-productive. Following IMGT convention, CDR3 was defined as the stretch from the second conserved V-encoded cysteine up to the conserved J-encoded phenylalanine. The earlier analysis of roughly 590 of the donors excluded any sequence lacking an unambiguous match to a single V gene segment. In an earlier analysis of 450 to 700 of the donors, V segments were called functional above 56.7% productive rearrangements and were called segregating when the between-donor standard deviation exceeded 5%. A statistical classification framework was built to diagnose cytomegalovirus status from the catalog of TCR beta chain sequences. V and J gene assignment, in a later analysis, came from comparing TCR nucleotide sequences with IMGT/GENE-DB human TR gene sequences. In a later analysis, CDR3 sequences and most-parsimonious VDJ recombination scenarios were assigned using the TCRdist pipeline. In a later analysis, every TCR beta chain was defined by the combination of its CDR3 amino acid sequence and its V-gene family, and reads without a unique V-gene family were dropped. As a way to deal with suspected cross-contamination and a sequencing artifact, a later analysis dropped 592 nucleotide sequences that were highly shared and had low generation probability. A later analysis calculated a clonal expansion index for each public chain from normalized within-repertoire ranks of inferred template counts. A later analysis computed generation probabilities with a VDJ recombination model fitted to out-of-frame rearrangements, and checked the results against IGoR. A later analysis scored TCR-TCR, TCR-HLA and TCR-CMV co-occurrence with hypergeometric tests, applying a repertoire-size bias correction to TCR pairs. To estimate false discovery rates, a later analysis permuted the HLA or CMV assignments 20 times. In a later analysis, co-occurring TCRs were grouped using DBSCAN, with TCRdist sequence similarity added in when clustering inside HLA-allele-positive subsets. Co-occurrence clustering excluded repertoires with fewer than 30,000 or more than 120,000 public chains, plus five with anomalous nucleotide sharing. TCRdb took over this immuneACCESS table, retaining in-frame rearrangements with V and J assigned. Such tables are incomplete; in checked studies, under half of the missing clones stem from an unresolved V gene, and the remainder is unexplained. V, J and clone size are taken as reported in that table, and D and trimming were inferred from the DNA itself. The sample table shows about 170,000 clones, and roughly 85% are seen once. More than 0.75% of the sample lies in the top ten.

In total, just over 650 healthy bone marrow donors made up the cohort. Cohort members were all nominally healthy when sampled, although unrecorded immune exposures were likely present. The donor was CMV seropositive and belonged to the group of 250 to 300 seropositive cohort members. A peripheral blood sample was provided by each donor, and peripheral blood mononuclear cells were used for TCR beta sequencing. The Qiagen DNeasy Blood Extraction Kit was used to extract genomic DNA from the blood cell samples. Results and caveats for the whole study, not just this receptor: Most CMV-associated TCR beta chains appeared to be HLA-restricted in a later analysis, and the HLA associations seemed to be driven largely by CMV exposure. V-gene and J-gene trimming of TCR beta chains was associated with a missense DCLRE1C variant in a later genetic analysis, and the association was replicated in an independent cohort. In this cohort, only TCR beta chains were sequenced, and detectable features were limited by the absence of alpha or paired-chain data. In a later analysis, several top co-occurrence clusters were reported to appear linked to parvovirus B19, influenza, CMV and Epstein-Barr virus. According to the authors, the approach could potentially be generalized to other disease states and immunological phenotypes. In an earlier analysis of around 600 of the donors, most TCR beta V segments were observed in productive rearrangements about 90% or about 30% of the time, broadly matching IMGT annotations. A further reported finding was that TCR beta sequences accurately predicted the HLA-A and HLA-B alleles for most subjects in the first cohort. Correlated functional status among segregating V segments might reflect linkage disequilibrium, but an unknown experimental factor could not be ruled out. When HLA alleles, especially DR and DQ, strongly co-occurred, TCR associations were difficult to assign to individual alleles. A later genetic analysis reported fewer N-insertions in productive TCRs among donors in an Asian-associated ancestry cluster than the roughly 700-donor mean. Because counts were too low, more than 15 rarely observed V segments, including chromosome 9 orphons, were left out of the earlier analysis of 587 of the donors. Most TCR sequences were observed very rarely across donors, whereas some public TCRs were present in many individuals. The only immune exposure information available for the cohort was CMV serostatus. A total of 150 or so TCR beta chains were listed by the study as associated with cytomegalovirus. The classifier was reported to diagnose cytomegalovirus status with high specificity and sensitivity in both the original and validation cohorts. HLA typing was unavailable for some donors at each locus, so association tests used only the typed subset. In vitro tests confirmed that three of the cytomegalovirus-associated TCR beta chains recognize cytomegalovirus antigens. Some IMGT-functional V segments, including TRBV6-2 and TRBV6-3, could not be told apart with the 87-base-pair reads, so those segments were excluded. At a false discovery rate of 0.05, a later analysis linked around 15,000 TCR beta sequences to specific HLA alleles. A group of highly shared sequence variants was considered likely to be a technical artifact of the sequencing pipeline. Sequencing depth was assumed to be roughly uniform across donors in the presence/absence analyses, though that assumption may not hold. In a later analysis, HLA-associated TCR beta chains showed more clonal expansion and lower generation probabilities than non-associated chains that were equally common. In a later analysis, TCR association rates were found to vary across HLA loci, with the most associated TCRs seen for DRB1 alleles and the fewest for HLA-C alleles.

The sample consisted of PBMCs. The V gene is TRBV2 and the J gene is TRBJ2-3; no confident D gene assignment can be made. This clonotype originated in a woman aged 50 to 60 in good health and CMV-seropositive. The CDR3 protein: CASMKTYTDTQYF. The bases read TGTGCCAGCATGAAGACTTACACAGATACGCAGTATTTT.